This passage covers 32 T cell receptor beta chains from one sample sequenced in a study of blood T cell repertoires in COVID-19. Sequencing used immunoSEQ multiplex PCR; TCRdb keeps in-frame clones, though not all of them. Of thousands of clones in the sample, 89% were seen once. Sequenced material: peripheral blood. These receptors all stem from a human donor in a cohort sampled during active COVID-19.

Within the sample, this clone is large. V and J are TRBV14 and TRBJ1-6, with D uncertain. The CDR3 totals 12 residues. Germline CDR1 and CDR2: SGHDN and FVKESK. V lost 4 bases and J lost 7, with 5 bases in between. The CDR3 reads CASSPGNSPLHF. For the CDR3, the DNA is TGTGCCAGCAGCCCGGGGAATTCACCCCTCCACTTT.

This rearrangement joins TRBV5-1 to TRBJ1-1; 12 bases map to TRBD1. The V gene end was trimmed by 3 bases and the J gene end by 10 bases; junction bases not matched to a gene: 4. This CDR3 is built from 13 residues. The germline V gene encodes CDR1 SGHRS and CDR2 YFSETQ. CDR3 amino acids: CASSSGQGALAFF. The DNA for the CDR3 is TGCGCCAGCAGCTCGGGACAGGGGGCTTTAGCTTTCTTT.

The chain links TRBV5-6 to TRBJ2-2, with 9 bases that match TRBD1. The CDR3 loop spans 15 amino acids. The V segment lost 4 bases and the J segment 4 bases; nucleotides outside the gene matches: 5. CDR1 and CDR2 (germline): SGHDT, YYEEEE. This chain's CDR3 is CASSLDRGGTGELFF. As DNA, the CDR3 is TGTGCCAGCAGCCTGGACAGGGGTGGCACCGGGGAGCTGTTTTTT. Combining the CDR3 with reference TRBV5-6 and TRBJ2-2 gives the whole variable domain DAGVTQSPTHLIKTRGQQVTLRCSPKSGHDTVSWYQQALGQGPQFIFQYYEEEERQRGNFPDRFSGHQFPNYSSELNVNALLLGDSALYLCASSLDRGGTGELFFGEGSRLTVL.

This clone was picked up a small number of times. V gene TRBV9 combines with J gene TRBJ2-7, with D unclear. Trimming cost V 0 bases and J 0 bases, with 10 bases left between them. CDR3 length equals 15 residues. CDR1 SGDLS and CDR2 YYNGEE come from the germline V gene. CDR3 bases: TGTGCCAGCAGCGTAGGGGCCAGCAGCTCCTACGAGCAGTACTTC. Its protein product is CASSVGASSSYEQYF.

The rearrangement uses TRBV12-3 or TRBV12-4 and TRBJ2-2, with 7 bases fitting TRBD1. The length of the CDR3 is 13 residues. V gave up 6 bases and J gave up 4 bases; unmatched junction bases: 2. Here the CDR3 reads CASRTGSTGELFF. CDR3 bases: TGTGCCAGCAGGACAGGGAGCACCGGGGAGCTGTTTTTT.

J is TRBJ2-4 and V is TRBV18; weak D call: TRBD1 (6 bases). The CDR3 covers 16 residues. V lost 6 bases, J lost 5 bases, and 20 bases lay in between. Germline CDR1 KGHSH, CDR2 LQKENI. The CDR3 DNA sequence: TGTGCCAGCTCTCGAGGCGCTCAGGGGCGGGAAAACATTCAGTACTTC. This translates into CASSRGAQGRENIQYF.

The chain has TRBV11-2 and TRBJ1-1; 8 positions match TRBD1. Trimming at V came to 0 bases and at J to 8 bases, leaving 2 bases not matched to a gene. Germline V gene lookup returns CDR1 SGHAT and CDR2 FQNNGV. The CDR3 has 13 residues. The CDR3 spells CASSLERDREAFF. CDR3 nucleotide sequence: TGTGCCAGCAGCTTAGAGAGGGACAGGGAAGCTTTCTTT.

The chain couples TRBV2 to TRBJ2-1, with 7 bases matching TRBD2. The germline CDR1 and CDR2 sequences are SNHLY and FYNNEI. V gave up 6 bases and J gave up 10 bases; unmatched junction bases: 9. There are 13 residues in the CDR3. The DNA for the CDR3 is TGTGCCAGCAGGTCGGGGGGTAGAGGCGAGCAGTTCTTC. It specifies CASRSGGRGEQFF.

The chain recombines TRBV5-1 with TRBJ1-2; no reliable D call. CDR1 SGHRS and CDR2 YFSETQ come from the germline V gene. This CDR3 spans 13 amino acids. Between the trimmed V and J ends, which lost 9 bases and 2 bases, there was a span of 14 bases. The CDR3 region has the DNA TGCGCCAACTCCCGAGACGGGAACTATGGCTACACCTTC. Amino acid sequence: CANSRDGNYGYTF.

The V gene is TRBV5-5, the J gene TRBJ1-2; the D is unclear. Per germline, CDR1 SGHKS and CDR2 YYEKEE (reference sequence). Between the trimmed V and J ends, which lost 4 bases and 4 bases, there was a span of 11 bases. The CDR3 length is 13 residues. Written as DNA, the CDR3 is TGTGCCAGCAGCCCAGACGGAGCCTATGGCTACACCTTC. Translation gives CASSPDGAYGYTF.

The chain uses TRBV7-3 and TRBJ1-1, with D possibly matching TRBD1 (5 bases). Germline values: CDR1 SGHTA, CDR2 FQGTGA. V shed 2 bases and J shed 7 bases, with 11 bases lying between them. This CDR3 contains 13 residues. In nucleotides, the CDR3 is TGTGCCAGCAGCTTACGGCAGGGCTTTGAAGCTTTCTTT. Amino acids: CASSLRQGFEAFF.

The chain's CDR3 is CASTHEGDNSPLHF. The CDR3 bases are TGTGCCAGCACCCACGAGGGGGATAATTCACCCCTCCACTTT. The rearrangement uses TRBV27 and TRBJ1-6; a weak D match, TRBD1 (6 bases). The germline V and J ends were trimmed by 7 bases and 5 bases, with 12 bases remaining between them. The CDR3 is made up of 14 amino acids. Germline loops: CDR1 MNHEY, CDR2 SMNVEV (reference sequence).

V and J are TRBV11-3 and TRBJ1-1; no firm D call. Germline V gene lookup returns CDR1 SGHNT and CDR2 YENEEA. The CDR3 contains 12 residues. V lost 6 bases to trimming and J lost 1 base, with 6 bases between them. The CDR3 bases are TGTGCCAGCAGGGAGCGGAACACTGAAGCTTTCTTT. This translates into CASRERNTEAFF.

CDR3 sequence: CASSERVRGLINYGYTF. In DNA form, the CDR3 reads TGTGCCAGCAGTGAAAGGGTCAGGGGGCTTATAAACTATGGCTACACCTTC. The V gene is TRBV6-1, the J gene TRBJ1-2, with 8 bases matching TRBD1. The CDR3 totals 17 residues. V lost 2 bases to trimming and J lost 2 bases; unmatched junction nucleotides: 10. Germline CDR1 reads MNHNS; CDR2 reads SASEGT.

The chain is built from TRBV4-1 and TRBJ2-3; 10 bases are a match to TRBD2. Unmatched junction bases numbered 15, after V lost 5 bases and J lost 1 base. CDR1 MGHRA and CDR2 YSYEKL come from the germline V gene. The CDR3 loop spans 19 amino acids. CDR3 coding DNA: TGCGCCAGCAGCTTGCGAGGTCTAGCGGGAGAGGAGGGCACAGATACGCAGTATTTT. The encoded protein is CASSLRGLAGEEGTDTQYF.

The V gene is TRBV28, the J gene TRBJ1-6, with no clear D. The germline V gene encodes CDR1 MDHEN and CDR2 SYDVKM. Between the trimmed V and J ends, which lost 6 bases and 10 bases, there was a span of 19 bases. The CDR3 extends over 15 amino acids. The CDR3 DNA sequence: TGTGCCAGCAGGATAACCGGGATTGAAAGCTCACCCCTCCACTTT. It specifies CASRITGIESSPLHF.

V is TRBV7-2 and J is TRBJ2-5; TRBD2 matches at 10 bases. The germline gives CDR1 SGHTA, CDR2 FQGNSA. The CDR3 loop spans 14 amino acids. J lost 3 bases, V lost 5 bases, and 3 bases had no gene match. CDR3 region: CASSLSGGEETQYF. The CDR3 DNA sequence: TGTGCCAGCAGCCTGAGCGGGGGGGAAGAGACCCAGTACTTC. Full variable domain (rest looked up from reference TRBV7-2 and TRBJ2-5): GAGVSQSPSNKVTEKGKDVELRCDPISGHTALYWYRQSLGQGLEFLIYFQGNSAPDKSGLPSDRFSAERTGGSVSTLTIQRTQQEDSAVYLCASSLSGGEETQYFGPGTRLLVL.

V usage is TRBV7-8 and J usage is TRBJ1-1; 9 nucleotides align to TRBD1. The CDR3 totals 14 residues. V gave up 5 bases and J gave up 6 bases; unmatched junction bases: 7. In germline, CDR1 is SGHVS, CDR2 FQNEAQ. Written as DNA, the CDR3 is TGTGCCAGCAGCCACAGGGGGCGCGTCGCTGAAGCTTTCTTT. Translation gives CASSHRGRVAEAFF.

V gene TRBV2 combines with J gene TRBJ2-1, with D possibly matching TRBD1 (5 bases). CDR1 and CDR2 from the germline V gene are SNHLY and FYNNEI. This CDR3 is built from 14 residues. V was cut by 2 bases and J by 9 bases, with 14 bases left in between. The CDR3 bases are TGTGCCAGCAGTGAAACTCTAGGCCAGGGTGAGCAGTTCTTC. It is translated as CASSETLGQGEQFF.

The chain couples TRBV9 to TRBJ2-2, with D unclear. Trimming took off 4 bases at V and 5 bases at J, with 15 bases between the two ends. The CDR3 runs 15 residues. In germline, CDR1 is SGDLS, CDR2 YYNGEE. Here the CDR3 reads CASSPQISQTGELFF. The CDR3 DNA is TGTGCCAGCAGCCCCCAAATCTCACAAACCGGGGAGCTGTTTTTT.

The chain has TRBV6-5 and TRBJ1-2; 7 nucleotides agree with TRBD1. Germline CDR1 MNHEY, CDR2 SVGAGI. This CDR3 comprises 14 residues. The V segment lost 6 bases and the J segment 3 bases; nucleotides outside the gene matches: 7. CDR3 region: CASRSWTGDYGYTF. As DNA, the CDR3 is TGTGCCAGCAGATCCTGGACAGGTGACTATGGCTACACCTTC.

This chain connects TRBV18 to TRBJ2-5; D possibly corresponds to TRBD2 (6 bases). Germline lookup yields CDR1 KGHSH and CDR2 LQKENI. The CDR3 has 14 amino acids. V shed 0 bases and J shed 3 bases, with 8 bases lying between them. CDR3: CASSPPTRKETQYF. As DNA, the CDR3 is TGTGCCAGCTCACCACCGACTAGAAAAGAGACCCAGTACTTC.

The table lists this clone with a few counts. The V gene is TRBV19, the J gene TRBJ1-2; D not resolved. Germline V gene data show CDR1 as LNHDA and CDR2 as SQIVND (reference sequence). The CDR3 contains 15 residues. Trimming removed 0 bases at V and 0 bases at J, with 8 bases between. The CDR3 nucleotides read TGTGCCAGTAGTATAGACGGTCGGGCTAACTATGGCTACACCTTC. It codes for CASSIDGRANYGYTF.

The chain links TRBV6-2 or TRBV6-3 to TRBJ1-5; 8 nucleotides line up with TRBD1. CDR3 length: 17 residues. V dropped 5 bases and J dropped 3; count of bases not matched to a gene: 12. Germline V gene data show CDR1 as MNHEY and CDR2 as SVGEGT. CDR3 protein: CASSRRGRLRDNQPQHF. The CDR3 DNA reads TGTGCCAGCAGTCGCAGGGGGCGATTGAGGGACAATCAGCCCCAGCATTTT.

This CDR3 reads CSTGQALYGYTF. CDR3 sequence (DNA): TGCAGCACAGGGCAGGCACTCTATGGCTACACCTTC. The J gene is TRBJ1-2, the V gene TRBV29-1; D may be TRBD1 (6 bases). The germline V gene encodes CDR1 SQVTM and CDR2 ANQGSEA. Trimming left V 8 bases short and J 4 bases short, with 14 bases between. This CDR3 has 12 residues.

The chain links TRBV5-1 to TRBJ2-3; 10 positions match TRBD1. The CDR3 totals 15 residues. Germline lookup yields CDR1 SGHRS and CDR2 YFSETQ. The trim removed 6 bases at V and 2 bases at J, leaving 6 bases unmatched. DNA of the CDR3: TGCGCCAGCATCGACAGGGGGCGCGCCACAGATACGCAGTATTTT. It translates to CASIDRGRATDTQYF.

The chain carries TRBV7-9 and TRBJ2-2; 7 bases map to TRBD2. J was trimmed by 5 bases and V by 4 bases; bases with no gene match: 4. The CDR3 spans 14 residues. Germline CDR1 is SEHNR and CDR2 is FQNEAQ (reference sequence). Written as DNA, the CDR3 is TGTGCCAGCAGCTCCGGGGGGAGGACCGGGGAGCTGTTTTTT. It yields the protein CASSSGGRTGELFF.

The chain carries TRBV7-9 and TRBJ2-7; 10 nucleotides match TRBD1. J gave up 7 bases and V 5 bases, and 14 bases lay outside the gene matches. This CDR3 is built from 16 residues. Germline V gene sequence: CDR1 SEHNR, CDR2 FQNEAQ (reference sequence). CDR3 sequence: CASSNILGTGAEEQYF. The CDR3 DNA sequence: TGTGCCAGCAGCAACATTCTAGGGACAGGGGCAGAGGAGCAGTACTTC.

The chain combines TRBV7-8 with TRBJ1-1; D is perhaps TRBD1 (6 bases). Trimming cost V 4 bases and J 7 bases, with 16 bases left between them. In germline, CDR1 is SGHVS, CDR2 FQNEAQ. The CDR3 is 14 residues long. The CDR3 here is CASSSRGWEGEAFF. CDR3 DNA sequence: TGTGCCAGCAGCTCCAGGGGCTGGGAGGGTGAAGCTTTCTTT.

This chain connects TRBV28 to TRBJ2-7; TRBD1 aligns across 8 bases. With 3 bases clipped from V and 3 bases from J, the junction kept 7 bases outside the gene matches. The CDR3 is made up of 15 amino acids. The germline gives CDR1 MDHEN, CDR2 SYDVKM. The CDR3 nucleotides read TGTGCCAGCAGTTTCCCCGACAGGGGTCGCTACGAGCAGTACTTC. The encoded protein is CASSFPDRGRYEQYF.

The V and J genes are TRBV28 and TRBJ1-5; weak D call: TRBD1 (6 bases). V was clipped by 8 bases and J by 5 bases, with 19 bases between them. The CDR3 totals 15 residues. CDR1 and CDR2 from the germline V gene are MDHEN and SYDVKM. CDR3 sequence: CASDGSGDGDQPQHF. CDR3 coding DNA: TGTGCCAGCGATGGGTCAGGGGACGGGGATCAGCCCCAGCATTTT.

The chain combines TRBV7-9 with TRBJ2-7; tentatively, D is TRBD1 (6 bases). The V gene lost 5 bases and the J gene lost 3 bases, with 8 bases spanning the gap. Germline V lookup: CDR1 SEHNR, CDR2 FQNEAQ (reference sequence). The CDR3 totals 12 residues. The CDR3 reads CASSLQGYEQYF. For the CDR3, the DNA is TGTGCCAGCAGCCTACAGGGCTACGAGCAGTACTTC.